These 23 T cell receptor beta chains originate from one sample sequenced in a study of blood T cell repertoires in COVID-19. TCRdb's table, derived via immunoSEQ multiplex PCR, lists solely in-frame clones and lacks some. The table records some 170,000 clones, 80% to 90% of them present only once. Sequencing was carried out using peripheral blood. The receptors come from a woman aged 45-60 years with acute or convalescent COVID-19.

V and J are TRBV5-1 and TRBJ1-6, with a tentative D call TRBD1 (5 bases). The ends were cut back, 4 bases at V and 10 bases at J, with 18 bases in the middle. The CDR3 consists of 15 residues. Germline lookup yields CDR1 SGHRS and CDR2 YFSETQ. CDR3: CASSRLTVSGSPLHF. For the CDR3, the DNA is TGCGCCAGCAGCCGACTGACAGTCAGCGGGTCACCCCTCCACTTT.

The J gene is TRBJ1-4, the V gene TRBV5-4; no clear D gene. Germline V gene sequence: CDR1 SGHNT, CDR2 YYREEE (reference sequence). Trimming took off 0 bases at V and 0 bases at J, with 9 bases between the two ends. This CDR3 is built from 16 residues. The CDR3 DNA reads TGTGCCAGCAGCTTGGGGGCAGGCACAACTAATGAAAAACTGTTTTTT. Its protein is CASSLGAGTTNEKLFF. Drawing the rest from reference TRBV5-4 and TRBJ1-4, the complete variable domain is ETGVTQSPTHLIKTRGQQVTLRCSSQSGHNTVSWYQQALGQGPQFIFQYYREEENGRGNFPPRFSGLQFPNYSSELNVNALELDDSALYLCASSLGAGTTNEKLFFGSGTQLSVL.

The chain combines TRBV7-9 with TRBJ2-1; a possible D gene is TRBD1 (6 bases). CDR3 length: 15 residues. The V gene's germline CDR1 is SEHNR and CDR2 FQNEAQ (reference sequence). The germline V and J ends were trimmed by 3 bases and 2 bases, with 11 bases remaining between them. The CDR3 loop reads CASSFVTGTYNEQFF. In DNA, the CDR3 is TGTGCCAGCAGCTTTGTAACAGGGACCTACAATGAGCAGTTCTTC. Together with reference TRBV7-9 and TRBJ2-1, the CDR3 gives the full variable domain: DTGVSQNPRHKITKRGQNVTFRCDPISEHNRLYWYRQTLGQGPEFLTYFQNEAQLEKSRLLSDRFSAERPKGSFSTLEIQRTEQGDSAMYLCASSFVTGTYNEQFFGPGTRLTVL.

This clone was counted a single time. This chain links TRBV5-1 with TRBJ1-1; the D is unclear. Germline CDR1 SGHRS, CDR2 YFSETQ. V was pared by 4 bases and J by 3 bases, with 10 bases between. The CDR3 contains 13 residues. CDR3 sequence reads: CASSPQRDTEAFF. The DNA for the CDR3 is TGCGCCAGCAGCCCTCAGAGGGACACTGAAGCTTTCTTT. Full variable domain (missing parts from reference TRBV5-1 and TRBJ1-1): KAGVTQTPRYLIKTRGQQVTLSCSPISGHRSVSWYQQTPGQGLQFLFEYFSETQRNKGNFPGRFSGRQFSNSRSEMNVSTLELGDSALYLCASSPQRDTEAFFGQGTRLTVV.

This clone came up once. The V gene is TRBV30, the J gene TRBJ2-1; tentatively, D is TRBD2 (7 bases). V lost 0 bases and J lost 2, with 14 bases in between. The CDR3 has 16 amino acids. Germline CDR1 reads GTSNPN; CDR2 reads SVGIG (reference sequence). The CDR3 DNA is TGTGCCTGGAGTGTACGGGGCGGGGGCGCCTACAATGAGCAGTTCTTC. Its protein product is CAWSVRGGGAYNEQFF.

V usage is TRBV6-2 or TRBV6-3 and J usage is TRBJ1-2, with D unclear. The CDR3 spans 16 residues. Deletions cut 6 bases from V and 2 bases from J, with 19 bases between. Germline CDR1 MNHEY, CDR2 SVGEGT. CDR3 sequence (DNA): TGTGCCAGCAGCCCTGAGAGTAGACTGAACAACTATGGCTACACCTTC. It translates to CASSPESRLNNYGYTF.

This clone was picked up a small number of times. V is TRBV10-3 and J is TRBJ2-7; D call uncertain. Germline V CDR1 and CDR2: ENHRY, SYGVKD. The CDR3 has 13 residues. Trimming cost V 8 bases and J 2 bases, with 13 bases left between them. The CDR3: CAIPAGDTYEQYF. The CDR3 DNA reads TGTGCCATCCCGGCAGGCGATACCTACGAGCAGTACTTC.

V and J are TRBV5-8 and TRBJ1-4; tentative D call: TRBD1 (6 bases). V gave up 4 bases and J gave up 8 bases, with 18 bases separating them. This CDR3 has 15 residues. From germline, CDR1 is SGHTS and CDR2 YDEGEE. CDR3 sequence: CASSNRQGLAEKLFF. The CDR3 DNA sequence: TGTGCCAGCAGCAACCGGCAGGGGTTGGCGGAAAAACTGTTTTTT.

The chain has TRBV4-3 and TRBJ2-7; D possibly corresponds to TRBD1 (6 bases). This CDR3 spans 15 amino acids. The germline V gene encodes CDR1 LGHNA and CDR2 YSLEER. V was cut by 2 bases and J by 2 bases, with 13 bases left in between. The CDR3, as DNA: TGCGCCAGCAGCCAACTACCAGGGGACACCTACGAGCAGTACTTC. Amino acids: CASSQLPGDTYEQYF.

The gene calls are TRBV5-4 and TRBJ2-5, with TRBD1 as a possible D gene (5 bases). The CDR3 runs 15 residues. The V end lost 4 bases, the J end lost 5 bases, and 18 bases lay between the germline ends. Germline CDR1 and CDR2: SGHNT and YYREEE (reference sequence). CDR3 region: CASSPVLLGAETQYF. The CDR3 coding sequence is TGTGCCAGCAGCCCGGTGCTTCTAGGGGCGGAGACCCAGTACTTC.

This clone was seen more than once but under ten times. This chain links TRBV7-2 with TRBJ2-3; 9 bases align to TRBD2. Trimming removed 5 bases from V and 2 bases from J; junction bases left unmatched: 11. The CDR3 spans 17 residues. Per germline, CDR1 SGHTA and CDR2 FQGNSA. The CDR3 coding sequence is TGTGCCAGCAGCCTCCTCCTCGGCGGGAGGGCCACAGATACGCAGTATTTT. It translates to CASSLLLGGRATDTQYF.

The chain recombines TRBV6-5 with TRBJ1-5; 7 bases are shared with TRBD1. After removal of 5 bases from V and 2 bases from J, the junction contained 3 bases not matched to a gene. Germline-derived CDR1 and CDR2 are MNHEY and SVGAGI. This CDR3 is built from 14 residues. Here the CDR3 reads CASSTGEGNQPQHF. DNA of the CDR3: TGTGCCAGCAGTACAGGGGAGGGCAATCAGCCCCAGCATTTT.

The chain uses TRBV10-3 and TRBJ2-2; perhaps TRBD2 as D (6 bases). The germline V and J ends were trimmed by 5 bases and 6 bases, with 16 bases remaining between them. This CDR3 has 15 residues. Germline V CDR1 and CDR2: ENHRY, SYGVKD. CDR3 in DNA: TGTGCCATCAGTTTGGGGACTCCCCAGGCCGGGGAGCTGTTTTTT. Translated: CAISLGTPQAGELFF.

This sequence joins TRBV6-6 and TRBJ1-4, with D possibly matching TRBD1 (6 bases). Deletions cut 6 bases from V and 5 bases from J, with 16 bases between. This CDR3 is 15 amino acids long. CDR1 is MNHNY, CDR2 SVGAGI, per germline (reference sequence). CDR3 protein: CASSSYGTPNEKLFF. The DNA of the CDR3 is TGTGCCAGCAGCTCGTACGGGACACCAAATGAAAAACTGTTTTTT.

This chain links TRBV28 with TRBJ2-3; D possibly corresponds to TRBD1 (5 bases). This CDR3 comprises 12 residues. From germline, CDR1 is MDHEN and CDR2 SYDVKM. The germline V and J ends were trimmed by 6 bases and 6 bases, with 10 bases remaining between them. CDR3 bases: TGTGCCAGCAGGGCAGGGTCGGATACGCAGTATTTT. Translation: CASRAGSDTQYF. Looking up the rest from reference TRBV28 and TRBJ2-3 gives the full variable domain: DVKVTQSSRYLVKRTGEKVFLECVQDMDHENMFWYRQDPGLGLRLIYFSYDVKMKEKGDIPEGYSVSREKKERFSLILESASTNQTSMYLCASRAGSDTQYFGPGTRLTVL.

The rearrangement joins TRBV7-7 to TRBJ2-7; 7 bases align to TRBD1. From germline, CDR1 is SSHAT and CDR2 FNYEAQ (reference sequence). Trimming at V came to 1 base and at J to 3 bases, leaving 3 bases not matched to a gene. The CDR3 has 14 residues. The CDR3 protein is CASSLERTGYEQYF. The DNA for the CDR3 is TGTGCCAGCAGCTTAGAAAGGACAGGCTACGAGCAGTACTTC.

The chain links TRBV4-1 to TRBJ1-5; D might be TRBD1 (5 bases). The CDR3 is made up of 14 amino acids. V was cut by 4 bases and J by 7 bases, with 14 bases left in between. The germline gives CDR1 MGHRA, CDR2 YSYEKL. The CDR3 loop reads CASSLDQGGQPQHF. CDR3 DNA: TGCGCCAGCAGCCTTGACCAGGGTGGCCAGCCCCAGCATTTT.

This clone was counted a single time. This chain uses TRBV19 with TRBJ1-5, with 7 bases matching TRBD1. V shed 3 bases and J 4 bases; nucleotides not matched to a gene: 12. The CDR3 loop spans 17 amino acids. The germline gives CDR1 LNHDA, CDR2 SQIVND (reference sequence). CDR3 sequence: CASSMIRDRYVNQPQHF. Here the CDR3 DNA reads TGTGCCAGTAGTATGATAAGGGACAGATATGTGAATCAGCCCCAGCATTTT.

The genes are TRBV20-1 and TRBJ2-1, with D possibly being TRBD1 (6 bases). Per the germline V gene, CDR1 is DFQATT and CDR2 is SNEGSKA (reference sequence). Trimming pared 6 bases from V and 12 bases from J, leaving 15 bases between. This CDR3 comprises 11 residues. Here the CDR3 DNA reads TGCAGTGCCGAGCAGGGGCAAGGGCAGTTCTTC. Amino acids: CSAEQGQGQFF.

V is TRBV6-5 and J is TRBJ1-6, with a weak D call TRBD1 (6 bases). Germline V CDR1 and CDR2: MNHEY, SVGAGI. There are 15 residues in the CDR3. Trimming removed 7 bases from V and 0 bases from J, with 10 bases in between. The CDR3 DNA follows: TGTGCCAGCAATATAGGGGGCTCCTATAATTCACCCCTCCACTTT. Its translation is CASNIGGSYNSPLHF.

The chain joins TRBV24-1 to TRBJ1-2; 7 bases map to TRBD1. After removal of 5 bases from V and 6 bases from J, the junction contained 11 bases not matched to a gene. Germline CDR1 KGHDR, CDR2 SFDVKD. The CDR3 loop spans 15 amino acids. The CDR3, as DNA: TGTGCCACCAGTGCCCTACGGGAGGGGGCGGATGGCTACACCTTC. Residues: CATSALREGADGYTF.

The chain joins TRBV7-2 to TRBJ2-7; TRBD1 aligns across 9 bases. Germline trimming cut 2 bases from V and 6 bases from J; bases unmatched to any gene: 8. This CDR3 spans 15 amino acids. Germline V gives CDR1 SGHTA, CDR2 FQGNSA. CDR3 coding DNA: TGTGCCAGCAGCTTATCTCCGGGACAGGGTCGCGAGCAGTACTTC. Its protein is CASSLSPGQGREQYF.

The chain carries TRBV19 and TRBJ2-5, with 13 bases fitting TRBD2. This CDR3 is built from 14 residues. J gave up 5 bases and V 9 bases, and 6 bases lay outside the gene matches. CDR1 LNHDA and CDR2 SQIVND come from the germline V gene (reference sequence). In DNA form, the CDR3 reads TGTGCCAGCGGGACTAGCGGGGCGAGGGAGACCCAGTACTTC. Amino acids: CASGTSGARETQYF.